Reported below is one TCR beta chain. Patients having uncontrolled infection, another autoimmune disease, pregnancy or lactation were not included. Diagnoses used clinical symptoms, serum thyroxine and TRAb, thyroid ultrasound and orbital computed tomography. Out of approximately 9.9 ml of fresh peripheral blood came the PBMCs. V dropped 4 bases and J dropped 8; count of bases not matched to a gene: 6. Germline V CDR1 and CDR2: KGHDR, SFDVKD. The length of the CDR3 is 13 residues. There were TCR beta CDR3 regions amplified from RNA transcripts. Primed by the HTBI set, a first-round RT-PCR was run on the TCR CDR3. TCRdb processed the multiplex PCR reads anew with MiXCR; each CDR3 protein has one entry. Here the sample spans fewer than 550,000 distinct CDR3 sequences, about a sixth being singletons. This entry comes from a study of T cells in Graves' hyperthyroidism and ophthalmopathy.

The chain uses TRBV24-1 and TRBJ1-2; 7 bases are a match to TRBD1. Sequencing was performed on blood. The source is a young woman with Graves' hyperthyroidism. The CDR3 bases are TGTGCCACCAGTGAATTCTCGACAGGGGGCTACACCTTC. This encodes CATSEFSTGGYTF.